The 5 T cell receptor beta chains below were found in one sample sequenced in a study of CD8 T cells in Susac syndrome (dated by TCRdb to about 2019). Libraries were prepared through the immunoSEQ multiplex PCR assay. RNA was extracted using the RNeasy kit, and about 0.45 to 1 ug of the RNA was reverse transcribed with random hexamers. In TCRdb, the public reads were trimmed at Q25 with fastp and aligned with MiXCR, with productive beta chains retained. A single entry per CDR3 protein holds the most common genes and DNA from its merged rows. The sample data list around 130,000 distinct CDR3 sequences, and around 75% of these were observed just once. Roughly 0.53% of the sample goes to the ten largest clones. The sequencing input was CD8+ T cells from PBMCs. These receptors were taken from a human donor with multiple sclerosis.

This rearrangement joins TRBV6-5 to TRBJ2-6; no clear D. Germline values: CDR1 MNHEY, CDR2 SVGAGI. CDR3 length equals 14 residues. V was shortened by 7 bases and J by 0 bases, with 7 bases between the two germline ends. CDR3 loop: CASTADSGANVLTF. As DNA, the CDR3 is TGTGCCAGCACCGCAGACTCTGGGGCCAACGTCCTGACTTTC.

The rearrangement links TRBV7-8 to TRBJ2-5, with TRBD1 identical over 7 bases. The junction had 8 bases not matched to a gene; V was cut back by 3 bases and J by 1 base. The CDR3 sequence is 16 residues long. Germline CDR1 SGHVS, CDR2 FQNEAQ. CDR3 region: CASSLGSGGFQETQYF. CDR3 bases: TGTGCCAGCAGCTTGGGGTCAGGGGGTTTCCAAGAGACCCAGTACTTC.

The V and J genes are TRBV20-1 and TRBJ2-1; no reliable D call. CDR1 is DFQATT and CDR2 is SNEGSKA in the germline V gene (reference sequence). The CDR3 consists of 14 residues. Trimming stripped 0 bases from V and 3 bases from J, with 9 bases between. DNA of the CDR3: TGCAGTGCTAGAGACTTGGGTCACTACAATGAGCAGTTCTTC. As protein: CSARDLGHYNEQFF.

CDR3 DNA: TGTGCCAGTAGTATAGATCCAGGTAGCGGGGCTGAGACCCAGTACTTC. Translation: CASSIDPGSGAETQYF. The chain carries TRBV19 and TRBJ2-5; 8 bases are shared with TRBD2. This CDR3 comprises 16 residues. From germline, CDR1 is LNHDA and CDR2 SQIVND (reference sequence). Trimming at V came to 0 bases and at J to 5 bases, leaving 8 bases not matched to a gene.

CDR3 in DNA: TGTGCCAGTAGTAAGTCTGGGACGACTAATGAGCAGTTCTTC. Translation gives CASSKSGTTNEQFF. The chain combines TRBV19 with TRBJ2-1; D possibly matches TRBD1 or TRBD2 (5 bases each). Trimming cost V 4 bases and J 7 bases, with 14 bases left between them. The CDR3 spans 14 residues. The germline gives CDR1 LNHDA, CDR2 SQIVND (reference sequence).